The next 21 T cell receptor beta chains were all read from a single sample in a study of cytomegalovirus exposure and HLA in healthy donors. It was with 60 Vbeta and 13 Jbeta primers that the PCR ran. Libraries were prepared by immunoSEQ multiplex PCR; TCRdb keeps only in-frame clonotypes and omits some of them. This table holds more than 100,000 clones, over 65% found once. The sequenced material came from PBMCs. These TCRs come from a woman aged 35 to 49 in good health and CMV-seropositive.

The CDR3, as DNA: TGCGCCAGCAGCCAAGTCAACAGGAACACTGAAGCTTTCTTT. This gives the protein CASSQVNRNTEAFF. V and J are TRBV4-3 and TRBJ1-1; D is unresolved. The ends were cut back, 1 base at V and 1 base at J, with 7 bases in the middle. Germline assignment: CDR1 LGHNA and CDR2 YSLEER. This CDR3 spans 14 amino acids.

CDR3 bases: TGTGCCAGCAATGGCAGGGTCAATCAGCCCCAGCATTTT. Translation: CASNGRVNQPQHF. The chain couples TRBV2 to TRBJ1-5; D possibly corresponds to TRBD1 (5 bases). CDR3 length: 13 amino acids. Per the germline V gene, CDR1 is SNHLY and CDR2 is FYNNEI. Trimming stripped 7 bases from V and 3 bases from J, with 10 bases between.

This clone was observed a few times. This chain links TRBV29-1 with TRBJ2-7; weak D call: TRBD1 (5 bases). This CDR3 region has 12 residues. Per germline, CDR1 SQVTM and CDR2 ANQGSEA. Trimming removed 2 bases at V and 3 bases at J, with 8 bases between. The CDR3 bases are TGCAGCGTTGAAACCAGGGACTACGAGCAGTACTTC. Translation: CSVETRDYEQYF.

This sequence joins TRBV5-4 and TRBJ1-5, with 10 bases lining up with TRBD1. Trimming removed 3 bases from V and 3 bases from J; junction bases left unmatched: 3. CDR1 and CDR2 from the germline V gene are SGHNT and YYREEE (reference sequence). The CDR3 consists of 15 residues. The CDR3 loop reads CASSSGQGNNQPQHF. The CDR3 DNA sequence: TGTGCCAGCAGCTCGGGACAGGGGAACAATCAGCCCCAGCATTTT. The variable domain in full, with the rest retrieved from reference TRBV5-4 and TRBJ1-5, is ETGVTQSPTHLIKTRGQQVTLRCSSQSGHNTVSWYQQALGQGPQFIFQYYREEENGRGNFPPRFSGLQFPNYSSELNVNALELDDSALYLCASSSGQGNNQPQHFGDGTRLSIL.

V usage is TRBV27 and J usage is TRBJ2-4, with D perhaps matching TRBD2 (6 bases). The V end was cut by 2 bases, the J end by 6 bases, with 8 bases between. This CDR3 contains 13 residues. Germline V gene sequence: CDR1 MNHEY, CDR2 SMNVEV (reference sequence). The CDR3 sequence: CASSLQGGNIQYF. The DNA for the CDR3 is TGTGCCAGCAGTTTACAGGGAGGAAACATTCAGTACTTC.

This clone occurred a few times. This rearrangement joins TRBV19 to TRBJ2-1; possible D gene TRBD2, 7 bases. CDR3 size: 14 residues. Trimming removed 4 bases from V and 8 bases from J, with 15 bases in between. CDR1 and CDR2 (germline): LNHDA, SQIVND (reference sequence). Written as DNA, the CDR3 is TGTGCCAGTAGTAGGGGGGGCGTCTTACATGAGCAGTTCTTC. As protein: CASSRGGVLHEQFF.

This clone showed up just a few times. V gene TRBV4-1 combines with J gene TRBJ1-2; D is perhaps TRBD1 (5 bases). V was clipped by 1 base and J by 6 bases, with 24 bases between them. The CDR3 has 18 amino acids. Germline V gene lookup returns CDR1 MGHRA and CDR2 YSYEKL. As DNA, the CDR3 is TGCGCCAGCAGCCAAGCCGGGGTGCAGGGAGGCGCACGGAATGGCTACACCTTC. It encodes CASSQAGVQGGARNGYTF.

This clone was recorded only once. This rearrangement joins TRBV18 to TRBJ2-7; 7 nucleotides align to TRBD1. Germline V lookup: CDR1 KGHSH, CDR2 LQKENI. This CDR3 region has 14 residues. V shed 0 bases and J 4 bases; nucleotides not matched to a gene: 3. CDR3 loop: CASSPPGQSYEQYF. Here the CDR3 DNA reads TGTGCCAGCTCACCACCGGGACAGAGTTACGAGCAGTACTTC.

Only one count was recorded for this clone. The chain is built from TRBV7-9 and TRBJ2-5; tentative D call: TRBD1 (5 bases). The V gene lost 4 bases and the J gene lost 5 bases, with 14 bases spanning the gap. Germline CDR1 is SEHNR and CDR2 is FQNEAQ (reference sequence). The CDR3 sequence is 14 residues long. CDR3 region: CASSSQGLGETQYF. The CDR3 bases are TGTGCCAGCAGCTCGCAGGGTCTAGGCGAGACCCAGTACTTC.

This clone was found a few times. This chain links TRBV19 with TRBJ1-5, with 9 bases that match TRBD1. V shed 7 bases and J 7 bases; nucleotides not matched to a gene: 11. Germline CDR1 is LNHDA and CDR2 is SQIVND (reference sequence). The CDR3 is made up of 15 amino acids. The CDR3 is CASTQGDRDGQPQHF. The CDR3 DNA reads as TGTGCCAGTACCCAGGGGGACAGGGATGGGCAGCCCCAGCATTTT.

This clone was detected only a few times. The CDR3 coding sequence is TGTGCCAGCAGTTACGGGGACAGGGTCAATCAGCCCCAGCATTTT. It encodes CASSYGDRVNQPQHF. The chain carries TRBV6-6 and TRBJ1-5, with 9 nucleotides matching TRBD1. The V gene end was trimmed by 2 bases and the J gene end by 3 bases; junction bases not matched to a gene: 2. The germline V gene encodes CDR1 MNHNY and CDR2 SVGAGI (reference sequence). The CDR3 extends over 15 amino acids.

The V call is TRBV30, the J call TRBJ2-7, with TRBD1 matching 8 bases. This CDR3 is 13 amino acids long. The germline V gene encodes CDR1 GTSNPN and CDR2 SVGIG (reference sequence). V dropped 1 base and J dropped 3; count of bases not matched to a gene: 2. CDR3 nucleotide sequence: TGTGCCTGGAGTGGAGGACAGGGCTACGAGCAGTACTTC. Residues: CAWSGGQGYEQYF. The variable domain in full, with the rest retrieved from reference TRBV30 and TRBJ2-7, is SQTIHQWPATLVQPVGSPLSLECTVEGTSNPNLYWYRQAAGRGLQLLFYSVGIGQISSEVPQNLSASRPQDRQFILSSKKLLLSDSGFYLCAWSGGQGYEQYFGPGTRLTVT.

The chain recombines TRBV5-4 with TRBJ2-3, with 9 bases aligning to TRBD2. Germline assignment: CDR1 SGHNT and CDR2 YYREEE (reference sequence). Trimming at V came to 4 bases and at J to 6 bases, leaving 15 bases not matched to a gene. The CDR3 covers 17 residues. CDR3 residues: CASSPSNIAGAQDTQYF. The CDR3 DNA follows: TGTGCCAGCAGCCCATCCAACATAGCGGGGGCCCAGGATACGCAGTATTTT.

A remark on this clone: Germline and junction disagree at one end, which may indicate a read error. The chain joins TRBV7-9 to TRBJ2-5; D is uncertain. Germline loops: CDR1 SEHNR, CDR2 FQNEAQ (reference sequence). The CDR3 is made up of 13 amino acids. CDR3 residues: CSSSLGPVETQYF. The CDR3 coding sequence is TGTTCCAGCAGCTTAGGTCCTGTGGAGACCCAGTACTTC.

The chain employs TRBV5-6 and TRBJ2-7; 9 bases are shared with TRBD1. The CDR3 totals 15 residues. J was trimmed by 4 bases and V by 2 bases; bases with no gene match: 7. Germline values: CDR1 SGHDT, CDR2 YYEEEE. CDR3 DNA: TGTGCCAGCAGCTTACCCGGGACAGGGATGTACGAGCAGTACTTC. This gives the protein CASSLPGTGMYEQYF.

This sequence joins TRBV7-6 and TRBJ2-5; a weak D match, TRBD2 (6 bases). CDR1 and CDR2 from the germline V gene are SGHVS and FNYEAQ. V was clipped by 2 bases and J by 3 bases, with 7 bases between them. The CDR3 runs 13 residues. As DNA, the CDR3 is TGTGCCAGCAGCTTAACGGGGGAAGAGACCCAGTACTTC. The encoded protein is CASSLTGEETQYF. Variable domain in full (rest from reference TRBV7-6 and TRBJ2-5): GAGVSQSPRYKVTKRGQDVALRCDPISGHVSLYWYRQALGQGPEFLTYFNYEAQQDKSGLPNDRFSAERPEGSISTLTIQRTEQRDSAMYRCASSLTGEETQYFGPGTRLLVL.

A few counts support this clone. The chain employs TRBV5-4 and TRBJ2-6; 13 bases align to TRBD2. Looked up from germline, CDR1 is SGHNT and CDR2 is YYREEE (reference sequence). CDR3 size: 20 residues. The trim removed 4 bases at V and 0 bases at J, leaving 10 bases unmatched. For the CDR3, the DNA is TGTGCCAGCAGCAACTCTCCGGGACTAGCGGGGCGCTCTGGGGCCAACGTCCTGACTTTC. It encodes CASSNSPGLAGRSGANVLTF.

This chain connects TRBV2 to TRBJ1-5; D possibly corresponds to TRBD1 (5 bases). CDR1 and CDR2 from the germline V gene are SNHLY and FYNNEI. The CDR3 length is 15 residues. V lost 4 bases and J lost 2, with 12 bases in between. CDR3 loop: CASSGRAGGNQPQHF. In DNA form, the CDR3 reads TGTGCCAGCAGTGGCCGGGCGGGGGGCAATCAGCCCCAGCATTTT.

The rearrangement links TRBV19 to TRBJ2-1; 11 nucleotides agree with TRBD1. CDR1 is LNHDA, CDR2 SQIVND, per germline (reference sequence). This CDR3 comprises 15 residues. V lost 3 bases to trimming and J lost 9 bases; unmatched junction nucleotides: 7. The CDR3 nucleotides read TGTGCCAGTAGTATCACCGGACAGGGGGCAGGTGAGCAGTTCTTC. Amino acid sequence: CASSITGQGAGEQFF. Using reference TRBV19 and TRBJ2-1 for the parts outside the CDR3, the full variable domain is DGGITQSPKYLFRKEGQNVTLSCEQNLNHDAMYWYRQDPGQGLRLIYYSQIVNDFQKGDIAEGYSVSREKKESFPLTVTSAQKNPTAFYLCASSITGQGAGEQFFGPGTRLTVL.

J is TRBJ1-2 and V is TRBV19; a weak D match, TRBD1 (6 bases). There are 16 residues in the CDR3. Trimming pared 5 bases from V and 1 base from J, leaving 17 bases between. Germline loops: CDR1 LNHDA, CDR2 SQIVND (reference sequence). The CDR3 nucleotides are TGTGCCAGTAGTGCTTGGGCAGGGGAAGATAACTATGGCTACACCTTC. This codes for CASSAWAGEDNYGYTF. Full variable domain (rest looked up from reference TRBV19 and TRBJ1-2): DGGITQSPKYLFRKEGQNVTLSCEQNLNHDAMYWYRQDPGQGLRLIYYSQIVNDFQKGDIAEGYSVSREKKESFPLTVTSAQKNPTAFYLCASSAWAGEDNYGYTFGSGTRLTVV.

The chain employs TRBV18 and TRBJ1-1, with 9 bases matching TRBD1. CDR1 KGHSH and CDR2 LQKENI come from the germline V gene. V lost 3 bases and J lost 3; bases outside the gene matches: 5. This CDR3 is 15 amino acids long. This chain's CDR3 is CASSPQTGGHTEAFF. CDR3 in DNA: TGTGCCAGCTCACCCCAGACAGGGGGTCACACTGAAGCTTTCTTT.